Listed here is a single T cell receptor (beta chain). The CDR3 contains 16 residues. CDR1 MNHEY and CDR2 SMNVEV come from the germline V gene (reference sequence). The PCR made use of 60 Vbeta and 13 Jbeta primers. Assay used: immunoSEQ multiplex PCR; TCRdb lists only in-frame clones, some missing. This sample yields hundreds of thousands of clones, of which 83% are seen a single time; around 1.4% belongs to the top ten. The sample originates from a study of cytomegalovirus exposure and HLA in healthy donors. Material for sequencing was PBMCs. This clonotype was sampled from a girl aged 5-17 years in good health and CMV-seronegative. V and J are TRBV27 and TRBJ1-2, with D tentatively TRBD1 (6 bases). The CDR3 reads CVREGGGLSDNYGYTF. CDR3 DNA sequence: TGTGTCAGGGAGGGAGGGGGGCTATCGGATAACTATGGCTACACCTTC.